The clone carrying this T cell receptor (beta chain) appeared once. The record originates from a study of blood T cell repertoires in COVID-19. Looking at the study overall: There were acute and convalescent COVID-19 samples, and they came from the United States, Italy and Spain.

Original methodology: It was from reference gene primer amplification that nucleated cell counts were estimated. Generated by immunoSEQ multiplex PCR, the TCRdb table keeps only in-frame clones and is missing some. For V, J and clone size, that table is used; D and trimming come from the DNA. The data show more than 40,000 clones, less than 85% seen once. This CDR3 spans 12 amino acids. Germline CDR1 and CDR2: SNHLY and FYNNEI. V lost 1 base and J 8 bases, leaving 8 bases between the germline ends. Material for sequencing was peripheral blood. The chain has TRBV2 and TRBJ1-2, with no clear D. This receptor was taken from a man between 50 and 59 years old with acute or convalescent COVID-19. The CDR3 coding sequence is TGTGCCAGCAGTGAAGATAGTGAAGGCTACACCTTC. It specifies CASSEDSEGYTF.